These 15 T cell receptor beta chains share one sample of origin, sequenced in a study of blood T cell repertoires in COVID-19. Sequencing used immunoSEQ multiplex PCR; TCRdb keeps in-frame clones, though not all of them. The sample carries a few hundred thousand clones, 80% to 90% recorded once. Specimen: PBMCs or T cells enriched from blood (not recorded which). The source is a woman in her thirties or forties with acute COVID-19.

J is TRBJ2-1 and V is TRBV5-1; TRBD2 aligns across 11 bases. Germline-derived CDR1 and CDR2 are SGHRS and YFSETQ. The length of the CDR3 is 15 residues. With 4 bases clipped from V and 9 bases from J, the junction kept 9 bases outside the gene matches. In nucleotides, the CDR3 is TGCGCCAGCAGCGATAGCGGGAGGGCCGCCGCTGAGCAGTTCTTC. Amino acids: CASSDSGRAAAEQFF.

The genes are TRBV11-2 and TRBJ2-1; 8 bases align to TRBD2. The CDR3 runs 18 residues. Trimming cost V 6 bases and J 0 bases; bases outside gene matches: 13. Germline CDR1 reads SGHAT; CDR2 reads FQNNGV. Here the CDR3 DNA reads TGTGCCAGCAGGCACCATAATAGCGGGGTGGGCTCCTACAATGAGCAGTTCTTC. Its translation: CASRHHNSGVGSYNEQFF.

V and J are TRBV29-1 and TRBJ1-6, with 9 bases that match TRBD1. The CDR3 consists of 13 residues. V lost 7 bases, J lost 6 bases, and 4 bases stayed unmatched. The germline V gene encodes CDR1 SQVTM and CDR2 ANQGSEA. Here the CDR3 reads CSGRTGANSPLHF. In DNA form, the CDR3 reads TGCAGCGGGCGGACAGGGGCTAATTCACCCCTCCACTTT.

The J gene is TRBJ2-2, the V gene TRBV2, with TRBD2 matching 7 bases. Trimming took 8 bases from V and 1 from J; bases not matched to a gene: 7. The CDR3 length is 15 residues. The germline V gene encodes CDR1 SNHLY and CDR2 FYNNEI. Written as DNA, the CDR3 is TGTGCCAGCCTTATAGGCGGGGGGAACACCGGGGAGCTGTTTTTT. Amino acid sequence: CASLIGGGNTGELFF. Combining the CDR3 with reference TRBV2 and TRBJ2-2 gives the whole variable domain EPEVTQTPSHQVTQMGQEVILRCVPISNHLYFYWYRQILGQKVEFLVSFYNNEISEKSEIFDDQFSVERPDGSNFTLKIRSTKLEDSAMYFCASLIGGGNTGELFFGEGSRLTVL.

This clone was found once. The chain has TRBV11-2 and TRBJ2-3; a weak D match, TRBD2 (6 bases). V gave up 2 bases and J gave up 3 bases, with 15 bases separating them. CDR1 is SGHAT and CDR2 is FQNNGV in the germline V gene. This CDR3 has 16 amino acids. The DNA of the CDR3 is TGTGCCAGCAGCTTAAGCCCGGGAGATAGGACAGATACGCAGTATTTT. It encodes CASSLSPGDRTDTQYF.

This chain links TRBV19 with TRBJ1-1; D remains unclear. V shed 3 bases and J shed 7 bases, with 9 bases lying between them. This CDR3 is 12 amino acids long. Per germline, CDR1 LNHDA and CDR2 SQIVND (reference sequence). Here the CDR3 DNA reads TGTGCCAGTAGTATTGGGCAGCTTGAAGCTTTCTTT. As protein: CASSIGQLEAFF.

This clone is a singleton in its sample. The chain couples TRBV7-2 to TRBJ2-7; the D gene is possibly TRBD2 (6 bases). The V and J ends lost 2 bases and 0 bases respectively, with 20 bases between them. From germline, CDR1 is SGHTA and CDR2 FQGNSA. The CDR3 length is 18 residues. The CDR3 sequence: CASSLLSPSAGSSYEQYF. The CDR3 DNA sequence: TGTGCCAGCAGCTTACTCTCCCCCTCGGCGGGAAGCTCCTACGAGCAGTACTTC.

V is TRBV2 and J is TRBJ1-3; D may be TRBD1 (6 bases). CDR1 is SNHLY and CDR2 is FYNNEI in the germline V gene. The V end lost 10 bases, the J end lost 4 bases, and 14 bases lay between the germline ends. This CDR3 region has 13 residues. CDR3 nucleotides: TGTGCCACCACAGGGAATTACGGAAACACCATATATTTT. Translating it yields CATTGNYGNTIYF.

The J gene is TRBJ1-6, the V gene TRBV5-1; D is possibly TRBD1 (5 bases). The CDR3 totals 14 residues. Germline values: CDR1 SGHRS, CDR2 YFSETQ. Between the trimmed V and J ends, which lost 1 base and 8 bases, there was a span of 10 bases. The CDR3 bases are TGCGCCAGCAGCTTGCAGGGTACCGATTCACCCCTCCACTTT. This encodes CASSLQGTDSPLHF.

The rearrangement links TRBV12-3 or TRBV12-4 to TRBJ2-7; D not certain. The germline V and J ends were trimmed by 1 base and 6 bases, with 10 bases remaining between them. There are 13 residues in the CDR3. The CDR3 DNA reads TGTGCCAGCAGTTTAGGCCAGCTAGTCGAGCAGTACTTC. Protein product: CASSLGQLVEQYF.

The chain employs TRBV28 and TRBJ2-6; TRBD2 might be the D (6 bases). The CDR3 length is 17 residues. The germline V gene has CDR1 MDHEN and CDR2 SYDVKM. The V end lost 4 bases, the J end lost 1 base, and 14 bases lay between the germline ends. The DNA for the CDR3 is TGTGCCAGCAGTTCCTCTGGGGGGTGGTCTGGGGCCAACGTCCTGACTTTC. Protein product: CASSSSGGWSGANVLTF.

The chain carries TRBV29-1 and TRBJ1-2; 8 bases are a match to TRBD1. The CDR3 spans 13 residues. J lost 4 bases, V lost 4 bases, and 5 bases had no gene match. Germline values: CDR1 SQVTM, CDR2 ANQGSEA. The CDR3 loop is CSVARQGTYGYTF. In DNA form, the CDR3 reads TGCAGCGTTGCCAGACAGGGGACCTATGGCTACACCTTC.

The rearrangement links TRBV6-4 to TRBJ2-3, with a tentative D call TRBD2 (6 bases). From germline, CDR1 is MRHNA and CDR2 SNTAGT. The CDR3 has 14 amino acids. V was trimmed by 2 bases and J by 8 bases, leaving 14 bases between them. CDR3 in DNA: TGTGCCAGCAGTGACGCCCCGACTAGGAGTACGCAGTATTTT. This gives the protein CASSDAPTRSTQYF.

The chain links TRBV28 to TRBJ2-7, with D possibly TRBD1 on 5 matching bases. Per germline, CDR1 MDHEN and CDR2 SYDVKM. The CDR3 is 12 amino acids. V was pared by 10 bases and J by 0 bases, with 10 bases between. CDR3 loop: CATSDSSYEQYF. The CDR3 DNA is TGTGCCACCTCCGACAGCTCCTACGAGCAGTACTTC. The full variable domain, in which reference TRBV28 and TRBJ2-7 provide the parts outside the CDR3, is DVKVTQSSRYLVKRTGEKVFLECVQDMDHENMFWYRQDPGLGLRLIYFSYDVKMKEKGDIPEGYSVSREKKERFSLILESASTNQTSMYLCATSDSSYEQYFGPGTRLTVT.

This rearrangement joins TRBV12-3 or TRBV12-4 to TRBJ1-6; 11 positions match TRBD1. The CDR3 is 13 amino acids. V lost 8 bases and J lost 7; bases outside the gene matches: 1. CDR3 coding DNA: TGTGCCAGCCGGGACAGGGGGAATTCACCCCTCCACTTT. Translating gives CASRDRGNSPLHF.